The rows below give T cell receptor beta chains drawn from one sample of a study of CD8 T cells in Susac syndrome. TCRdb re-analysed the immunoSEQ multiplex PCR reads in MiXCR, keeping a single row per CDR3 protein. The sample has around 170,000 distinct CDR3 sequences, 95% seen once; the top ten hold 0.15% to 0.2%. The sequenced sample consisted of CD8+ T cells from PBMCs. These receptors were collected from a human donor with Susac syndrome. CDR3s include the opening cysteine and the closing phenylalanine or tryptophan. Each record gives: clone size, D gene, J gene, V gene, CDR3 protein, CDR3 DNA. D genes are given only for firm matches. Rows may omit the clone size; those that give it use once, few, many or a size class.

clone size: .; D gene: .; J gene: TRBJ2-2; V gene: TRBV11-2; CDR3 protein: CASSSLEGELFF; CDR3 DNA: TGTGCCAGCAGCTCGTTGGAGGGGGAGCTGTTTTTT
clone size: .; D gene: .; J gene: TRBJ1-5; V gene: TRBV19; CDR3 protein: CASRSGKSNQPQHF; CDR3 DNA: TGTGCCAGTAGGTCGGGGAAGAGCAATCAGCCCCAGCATTTT
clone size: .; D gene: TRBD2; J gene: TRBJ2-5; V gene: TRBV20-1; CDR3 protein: CSARGLAGEQETQYF; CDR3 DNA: TGCAGTGCTAGAGGCCTAGCGGGGGAACAAGAGACCCAGTACTTC
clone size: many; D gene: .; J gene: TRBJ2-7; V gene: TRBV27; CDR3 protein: CASSLRGSYEQYF; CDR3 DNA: TGTGCCAGCAGTTTGCGCGGCTCCTACGAGCAGTACTTC
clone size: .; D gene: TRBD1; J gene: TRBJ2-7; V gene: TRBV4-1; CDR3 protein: CASSQVGTVSYEQYF; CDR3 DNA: TGCGCCAGCAGCCAAGTCGGGACAGTCTCCTACGAGCAGTACTTC
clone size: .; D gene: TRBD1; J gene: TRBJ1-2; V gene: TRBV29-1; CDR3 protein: CSVEDYLTGGYGYTF; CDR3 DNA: TGCAGCGTTGAAGATTACTTGACAGGGGGCTATGGCTACACCTTC
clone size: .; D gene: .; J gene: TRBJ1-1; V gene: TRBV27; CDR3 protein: CASISDMNTEAFF; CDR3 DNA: TGTGCCAGCATTTCAGACATGAACACTGAAGCTTTCTTT
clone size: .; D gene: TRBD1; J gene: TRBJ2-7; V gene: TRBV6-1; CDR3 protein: CASTLQGNEQYF; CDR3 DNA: TGTGCCAGCACCCTACAGGGGAACGAGCAGTACTTC
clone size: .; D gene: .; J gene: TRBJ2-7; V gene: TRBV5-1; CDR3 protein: CASSLGGGLTEQYF; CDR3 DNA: TGCGCCAGCAGCTTGGGAGGTGGGTTGACCGAGCAGTACTTC
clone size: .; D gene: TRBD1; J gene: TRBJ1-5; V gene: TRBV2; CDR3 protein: CASSLGQGYNQPQHF; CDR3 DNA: TGTGCCAGCAGCTTAGGACAGGGCTACAATCAGCCCCAGCATTTT
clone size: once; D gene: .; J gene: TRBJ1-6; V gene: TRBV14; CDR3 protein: CASSQGNYSPLHF; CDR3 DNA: TGTGCCAGCAGCCAAGGGAATTATTCACCCCTCCACTTT
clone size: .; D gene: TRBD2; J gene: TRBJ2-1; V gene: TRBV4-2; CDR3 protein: CASSQQTTASGSFNEQFF; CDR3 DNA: TGTGCCAGCAGCCAACAAACCACAGCTAGCGGGAGTTTCAATGAGCAGTTCTTC
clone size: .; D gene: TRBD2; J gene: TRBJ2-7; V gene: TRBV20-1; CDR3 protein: CSARDSGRAHEQYF; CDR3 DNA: TGCAGTGCTAGGGATAGCGGGAGGGCCCACGAGCAGTACTTC
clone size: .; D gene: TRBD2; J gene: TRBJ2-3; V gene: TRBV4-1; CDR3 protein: CASSQGGGGGSTDTQYF; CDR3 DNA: TGCGCCAGCAGCCAAGGAGGCGGCGGGGGTAGCACAGATACGCAGTATTTT
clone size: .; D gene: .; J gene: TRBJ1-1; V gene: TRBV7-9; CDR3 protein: CASEEGRNTEAFF; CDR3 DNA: TGTGCCTCCGAGGAGGGTCGGAACACTGAAGCTTTCTTT
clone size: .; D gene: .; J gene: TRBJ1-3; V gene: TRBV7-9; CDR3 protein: CASTSLAQSSGNTIYF; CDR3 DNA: TGTGCCAGCACCTCTCTTGCACAGTCCTCTGGAAACACCATATATTTT
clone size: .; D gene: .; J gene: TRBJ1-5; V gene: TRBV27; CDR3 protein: CASSLSPLDIQPQHF; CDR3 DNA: TGTGCCAGCAGTTTATCCCCGTTAGACATTCAGCCCCAGCATTTT
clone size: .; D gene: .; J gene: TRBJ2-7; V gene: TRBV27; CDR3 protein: CASSLTGFVEQYF; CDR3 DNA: TGTGCCAGCAGTTTGACAGGTTTTGTCGAGCAGTACTTC
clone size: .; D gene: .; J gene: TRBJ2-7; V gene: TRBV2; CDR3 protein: CASSEALTPYEQYF; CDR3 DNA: TGTGCCAGCAGTGAAGCGCTAACACCCTACGAGCAGTACTTC
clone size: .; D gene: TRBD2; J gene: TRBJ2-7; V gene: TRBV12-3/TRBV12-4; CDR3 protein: CASSLCQLACYEQYF; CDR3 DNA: TGTGCCAGCAGTTTATGCCAACTAGCGTGCTACGAGCAGTACTTC
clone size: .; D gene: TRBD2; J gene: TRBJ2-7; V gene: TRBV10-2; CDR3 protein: CASSVSGTTSYEQYF; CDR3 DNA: TGCGCCAGCAGTGTCTCGGGGACTACCTCCTACGAGCAGTACTTC
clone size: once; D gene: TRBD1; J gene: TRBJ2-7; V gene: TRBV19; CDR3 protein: CASSIGQGYEQYF; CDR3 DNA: TGTGCCAGTAGTATCGGACAGGGCTACGAGCAGTACTTC
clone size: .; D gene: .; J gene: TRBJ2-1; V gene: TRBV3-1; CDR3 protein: CASSQEASYHEQFF; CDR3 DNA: TGTGCCAGCAGCCAAGAAGCTAGCTACCATGAGCAGTTCTTC
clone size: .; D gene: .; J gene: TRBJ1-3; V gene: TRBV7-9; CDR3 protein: CASSSQGNTIYF; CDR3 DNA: TGTGCCAGCAGCTCTCAAGGAAACACCATATATTTT
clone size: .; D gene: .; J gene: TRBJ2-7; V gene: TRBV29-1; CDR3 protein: CSVGVEGAREQYF; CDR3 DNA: TGCAGCGTGGGGGTGGAGGGGGCGCGGGAGCAGTACTTC
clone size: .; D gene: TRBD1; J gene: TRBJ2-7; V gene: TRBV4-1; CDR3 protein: CASSQGDRNYEQYF; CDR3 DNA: TGCGCCAGCAGCCAAGGGGACAGAAACTACGAGCAGTACTTC
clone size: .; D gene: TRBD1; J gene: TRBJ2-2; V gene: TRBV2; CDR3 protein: CASSEDRAITGELFF; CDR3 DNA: TGTGCCAGCAGCGAAGACAGGGCTATCACCGGGGAGCTGTTTTTT
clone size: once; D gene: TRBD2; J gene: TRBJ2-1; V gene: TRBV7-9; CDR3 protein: CASSLVGGGREVVEQFF; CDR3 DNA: TGTGCCAGCAGCTTAGTCGGGGGTGGGCGGGAGGTAGTTGAGCAGTTCTTC
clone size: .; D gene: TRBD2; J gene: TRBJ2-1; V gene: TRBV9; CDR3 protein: CASSVVSGGANEQFF; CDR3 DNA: TGTGCCAGCAGCGTAGTTAGCGGGGGGGCCAATGAGCAGTTCTTC
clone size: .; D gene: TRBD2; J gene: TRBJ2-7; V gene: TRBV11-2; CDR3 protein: CASSSGLAGELGSYEQYF; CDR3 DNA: TGTGCCAGCAGCTCCGGACTAGCGGGAGAGTTAGGCTCCTACGAGCAGTACTTC
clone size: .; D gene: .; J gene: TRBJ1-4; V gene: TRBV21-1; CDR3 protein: CASNSFRDRHEKLFF; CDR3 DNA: TGTGCCAGCAATTCATTCCGGGACAGGCACGAAAAACTGTTTTTT
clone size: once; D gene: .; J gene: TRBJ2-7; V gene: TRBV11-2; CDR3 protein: CASSSLRSSYEQYF; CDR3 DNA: TGTGCCAGCAGCTCACTCAGGAGCTCCTACGAGCAGTACTTC
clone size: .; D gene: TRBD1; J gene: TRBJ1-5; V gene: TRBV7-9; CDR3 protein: CASSETGGTGQPQHF; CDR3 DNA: TGTGCCAGCAGCGAGACAGGGGGCACAGGGCAGCCCCAGCATTTT
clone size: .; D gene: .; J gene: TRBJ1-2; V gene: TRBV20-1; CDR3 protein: CSAIASGVESGYTF; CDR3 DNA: TGCAGTGCCATAGCTTCAGGGGTTGAGAGTGGCTACACCTTC
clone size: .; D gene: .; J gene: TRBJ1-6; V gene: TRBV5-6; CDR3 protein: CASSRNSPLHF; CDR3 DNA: TGTGCCAGCAGCCGCAATTCACCCCTCCACTTT
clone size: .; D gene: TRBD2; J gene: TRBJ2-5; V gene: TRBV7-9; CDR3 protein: CASSLALAGGPSETQYF; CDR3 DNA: TGTGCCAGCAGCTTAGCACTAGCGGGGGGGCCGTCGGAGACCCAGTACTTC
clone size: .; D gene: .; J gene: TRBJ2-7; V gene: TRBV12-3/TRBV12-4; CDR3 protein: CASSLGDTKISYEQYF; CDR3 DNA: TGTGCCAGCAGTTTAGGGGACACCAAAATCTCCTACGAGCAGTACTTC
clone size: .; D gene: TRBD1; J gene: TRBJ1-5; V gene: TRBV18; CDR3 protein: CASSSDRVSQPQHF; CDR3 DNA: TGTGCCAGCTCATCCGACAGGGTTAGTCAGCCCCAGCATTTT
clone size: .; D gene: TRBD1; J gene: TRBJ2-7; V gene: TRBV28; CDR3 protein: CASSLNRGIDEQYF; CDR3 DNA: TGTGCCAGCAGTTTAAACAGGGGCATTGACGAGCAGTACTTC
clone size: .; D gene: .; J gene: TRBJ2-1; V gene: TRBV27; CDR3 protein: CASSLSSGGIPYNEQFF; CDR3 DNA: TGTGCCAGCAGTTTATCGTCTGGCGGTATACCCTACAATGAGCAGTTCTTC
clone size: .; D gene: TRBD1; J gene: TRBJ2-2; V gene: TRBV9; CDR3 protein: CASSVEGQGTGELFF; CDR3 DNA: TGTGCCAGCAGCGTAGAGGGACAGGGGACCGGGGAGCTGTTTTTT
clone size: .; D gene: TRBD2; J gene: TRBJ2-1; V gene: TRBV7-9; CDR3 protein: CASSFAGAGAAYNEQFF; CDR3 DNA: TGTGCCAGCAGCTTTGCCGGAGCGGGAGCCGCTTACAATGAGCAGTTCTTC
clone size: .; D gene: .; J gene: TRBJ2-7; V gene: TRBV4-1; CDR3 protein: CASSQQDGGPNYEQYF; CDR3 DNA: TGCGCCAGCAGCCAACAGGACGGGGGTCCTAACTACGAGCAGTACTTC
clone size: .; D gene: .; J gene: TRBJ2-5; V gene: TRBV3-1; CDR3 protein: CASSQEQPWGQETQYF; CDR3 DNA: TGTGCCAGCAGCCAAGAGCAACCATGGGGACAAGAGACCCAGTACTTC
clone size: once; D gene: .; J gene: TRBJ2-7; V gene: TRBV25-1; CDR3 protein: CASSRTLEHEQYF; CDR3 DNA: TGTGCCAGCTCCCGGACCCTCGAACACGAGCAGTACTTC
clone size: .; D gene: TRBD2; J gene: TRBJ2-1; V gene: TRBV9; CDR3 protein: CASSGPGLAGVGEQFF; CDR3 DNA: TGTGCCAGCAGCGGTCCGGGACTAGCGGGAGTAGGCGAGCAGTTCTTC
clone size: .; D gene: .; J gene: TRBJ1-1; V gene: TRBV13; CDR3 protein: CASSSGGRPEAFF; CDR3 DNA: TGTGCCAGCAGCTCCGGAGGCCGCCCTGAAGCTTTCTTT
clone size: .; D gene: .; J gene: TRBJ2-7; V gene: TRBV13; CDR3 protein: CASSLGSSAYEQYF; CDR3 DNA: TGTGCCAGCAGCTTAGGGTCCTCCGCCTACGAGCAGTACTTC